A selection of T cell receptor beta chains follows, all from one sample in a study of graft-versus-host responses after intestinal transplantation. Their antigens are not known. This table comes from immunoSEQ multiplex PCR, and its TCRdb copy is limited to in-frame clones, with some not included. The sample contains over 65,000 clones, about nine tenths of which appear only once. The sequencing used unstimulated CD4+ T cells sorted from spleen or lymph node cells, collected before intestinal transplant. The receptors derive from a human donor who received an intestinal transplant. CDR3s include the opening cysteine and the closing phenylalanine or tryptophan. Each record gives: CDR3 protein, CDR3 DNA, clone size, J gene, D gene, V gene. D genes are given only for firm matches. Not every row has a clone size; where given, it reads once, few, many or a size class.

CDR3aa: CASSPRGQGASYEQYF; CDR3nt: TGTGCCAGCTCACCACGGGGTCAGGGGGCCTCCTACGAGCAGTACTTC; abundance: .; j_gene: TRBJ2-7; d_gene: TRBD1; v_gene: TRBV18
CDR3aa: CASSLEQGTHEQYF; CDR3nt: TGTGCCAGCAGCTTAGAGCAGGGTACCCACGAGCAGTACTTC; abundance: .; j_gene: TRBJ2-7; d_gene: .; v_gene: TRBV11-3
CDR3aa: CASSVAPWPQDYGYTF; CDR3nt: TGTGCCAGCAGCGTAGCTCCTTGGCCTCAAGACTATGGCTACACCTTC; abundance: few; j_gene: TRBJ1-2; d_gene: .; v_gene: TRBV9
CDR3aa: CASLGQANYGYTF; CDR3nt: TGTGCCAGCCTCGGACAGGCTAACTATGGCTACACCTTC; abundance: .; j_gene: TRBJ1-2; d_gene: TRBD1; v_gene: TRBV7-9
CDR3aa: CAWLQGRTNTEAFF; CDR3nt: TGTGCCTGGCTACAGGGGAGGACGAACACTGAAGCTTTCTTT; abundance: .; j_gene: TRBJ1-1; d_gene: TRBD1; v_gene: TRBV30
CDR3aa: CASSVAPGGNNEQFF; CDR3nt: TGTGCCAGCAGCGTAGCCCCCGGGGGGAACAATGAGCAGTTCTTC; abundance: .; j_gene: TRBJ2-1; d_gene: TRBD2; v_gene: TRBV9
CDR3aa: CASSSSLNNSPLHF; CDR3nt: TGTGCCAGCAGCTCGTCACTTAATAATTCACCCCTCCACTTT; abundance: .; j_gene: TRBJ1-6; d_gene: .; v_gene: TRBV11-2
CDR3aa: CASILPTQVGNTIYF; CDR3nt: TGTGCCAGCATCCTGCCCACGCAGGTTGGAAACACCATATATTTT; abundance: few; j_gene: TRBJ1-3; d_gene: .; v_gene: TRBV21-1
CDR3aa: CASSQGGRMNTEAFF; CDR3nt: TGTGCCAGCAGCCAGGGGGGACGGATGAACACTGAAGCTTTCTTT; abundance: .; j_gene: TRBJ1-1; d_gene: TRBD1; v_gene: TRBV5-5
CDR3aa: CASIGLAGNEQFF; CDR3nt: TGTGCCAGCATTGGACTAGCGGGCAATGAGCAGTTCTTC; abundance: .; j_gene: TRBJ2-1; d_gene: TRBD2; v_gene: TRBV6-6
CDR3aa: CASSLRGQGTHTQYF; CDR3nt: TGTGCCAGCAGTCTCCGGGGACAGGGGACCCACACCCAGTACTTC; abundance: .; j_gene: TRBJ2-5; d_gene: TRBD1; v_gene: TRBV7-9
CDR3aa: CATSRVLALTDTQYF; CDR3nt: TGTGCCACCAGCAGAGTACTAGCACTCACAGATACGCAGTATTTT; abundance: .; j_gene: TRBJ2-3; d_gene: .; v_gene: TRBV15
CDR3aa: CASSWGQPNTGELFF; CDR3nt: TGTGCCAGCAGCTGGGGACAACCGAACACCGGGGAGCTGTTTTTT; abundance: .; j_gene: TRBJ2-2; d_gene: .; v_gene: TRBV9
CDR3aa: CASSQDPGNSPLHF; CDR3nt: TGCGCCAGCAGCCAAGACCCGGGGAATTCACCCCTCCACTTT; abundance: .; j_gene: TRBJ1-6; d_gene: .; v_gene: TRBV4-3
CDR3aa: CASSPKWVDLGNIQYF; CDR3nt: TGTGCCAGCAGCCCTAAGTGGGTGGACTTGGGGAACATTCAGTACTTC; abundance: few; j_gene: TRBJ2-4; d_gene: .; v_gene: TRBV5-6
CDR3aa: CASSPRKQGATDTQYF; CDR3nt: TGTGCCAGCTCACCACGAAAACAGGGGGCCACAGATACGCAGTATTTT; abundance: .; j_gene: TRBJ2-3; d_gene: TRBD1; v_gene: TRBV18
CDR3aa: CASSRQPGNSPLHF; CDR3nt: TGTGCCAGCAGCAGACAGCCGGGTAATTCACCCCTCCACTTT; abundance: .; j_gene: TRBJ1-6; d_gene: .; v_gene: TRBV6-5
CDR3aa: CASSVRDFTYEQYF; CDR3nt: TGTGCCAGCAGCGTACGGGACTTTACCTACGAGCAGTACTTC; abundance: .; j_gene: TRBJ2-7; d_gene: .; v_gene: TRBV9
CDR3aa: CASSHNRGLGEAFF; CDR3nt: TGCGCCAGCAGCCACAACAGGGGGCTTGGTGAAGCTTTCTTT; abundance: .; j_gene: TRBJ1-1; d_gene: TRBD1; v_gene: TRBV4-3
CDR3aa: CARSLHTETRDSPLHF; CDR3nt: TGTGCCAGAAGCCTACACACGGAGACGAGAGATTCACCCCTCCACTTT; abundance: .; j_gene: TRBJ1-6; d_gene: .; v_gene: TRBV5-3
CDR3aa: CASSRTGVGEKLFF; CDR3nt: TGTGCCAGCAGCCGGACAGGGGTTGGAGAAAAACTGTTTTTT; abundance: .; j_gene: TRBJ1-4; d_gene: TRBD1; v_gene: TRBV11-2
CDR3aa: CASSVGPVLGYGYTF; CDR3nt: TGTGCCAGCAGTGTTGGGCCCGTACTAGGCTATGGCTACACCTTC; abundance: .; j_gene: TRBJ1-2; d_gene: .; v_gene: TRBV6-5
CDR3aa: CASSSTVNYGYTF; CDR3nt: TGCGCCAGCAGCTCGACAGTTAACTATGGCTACACCTTC; abundance: .; j_gene: TRBJ1-2; d_gene: .; v_gene: TRBV5-1
CDR3aa: CASSQLNRDSNQPQHF; CDR3nt: TGCGCCAGCAGTCAGTTGAACAGGGATAGCAATCAGCCCCAGCATTTT; abundance: .; j_gene: TRBJ1-5; d_gene: .; v_gene: TRBV23-1
CDR3aa: CASSDPGQANTEAFF; CDR3nt: TGTGCCAGCAGTGACCCGGGACAGGCGAACACTGAAGCTTTCTTT; abundance: .; j_gene: TRBJ1-1; d_gene: TRBD1; v_gene: TRBV25-1